What follows are 10 T cell receptor beta chains derived from one specimen sequenced in a study of blood T cell repertoires in COVID-19. The repertoire was sequenced with immunoSEQ multiplex PCR; TCRdb's copy has only in-frame clones and lacks some. The table lists tens of thousands of clones, roughly 84% of them singletons. Material: peripheral blood. All receptors derive from a young man with COVID-19, enrolled during active disease.

The chain joins TRBV28 to TRBJ2-5; D is uncertain. Trimming pared 9 bases from V and 3 bases from J, leaving 11 bases between. Germline CDR1 and CDR2: MDHEN and SYDVKM. The CDR3 length is 12 residues. The CDR3 here is CARPSRKETQYF. The CDR3 DNA is TGTGCCAGGCCGAGTCGTAAAGAGACCCAGTACTTC.

This chain connects TRBV4-3 to TRBJ2-7; 7 nucleotides match TRBD1. The CDR3 extends over 14 amino acids. Looked up from germline, CDR1 is LGHNA and CDR2 is YSLEER. Trimming removed 4 bases from V and 3 bases from J; junction bases left unmatched: 6. CDR3 protein: CASSRRQGNYEQYF. The CDR3 DNA sequence: TGCGCCAGCAGCCGAAGACAGGGAAACTACGAGCAGTACTTC.

The chain carries TRBV19 and TRBJ2-1; D not certain. V lost 2 bases to trimming and J lost 9 bases, with 8 bases between them. Germline CDR1 is LNHDA and CDR2 is SQIVND (reference sequence). The CDR3 is made up of 12 amino acids. The CDR3, as DNA: TGTGCCAGTAGTATAACCCGAGGTGAGCAGTTCTTC. The encoded protein is CASSITRGEQFF.

The CDR3: CASAGGAGTSGLNEQFF. The CDR3 nucleotides are TGTGCCAGTGCAGGGGGCGCGGGGACTAGCGGGCTCAATGAGCAGTTCTTC. V gene TRBV7-9 combines with J gene TRBJ2-1, with TRBD2 identical over 12 bases. CDR1 is SEHNR and CDR2 is FQNEAQ in the germline V gene (reference sequence). J lost 6 bases, V lost 9 bases, and 15 bases had no gene match. The CDR3 length is 17 residues.

The chain has TRBV27 and TRBJ2-5, with 9 bases lining up with TRBD1. Germline CDR1 and CDR2: MNHEY and SMNVEV (reference sequence). The V gene end was trimmed by 6 bases and the J gene end by 1 base; junction bases not matched to a gene: 3. The CDR3 loop spans 14 amino acids. CDR3 loop: CASSGTGRQETQYF. DNA for the CDR3: TGTGCCAGCAGCGGGACAGGGCGCCAAGAGACCCAGTACTTC.

In nucleotides, the CDR3 is TGTGCCAGCAAAGGGACAGCTAATTCACCCCTCCACTTT. Translation: CASKGTANSPLHF. The chain carries TRBV2 and TRBJ1-6; 7 bases line up with TRBD1. V shed 7 bases and J 6 bases; nucleotides not matched to a gene: 3. The CDR3 totals 13 residues. Germline CDR1 is SNHLY and CDR2 is FYNNEI.

This clone was picked up one time. The rearrangement links TRBV7-9 to TRBJ2-3; no reliable D call. Germline loops: CDR1 SEHNR, CDR2 FQNEAQ (reference sequence). The CDR3 contains 15 residues. Trimming took off 1 base at V and 3 bases at J, with 11 bases between the two ends. CDR3 DNA: TGTGCCAGCAGCTTAGGAGGTGACGGAACAGATACGCAGTATTTT. Its translation is CASSLGGDGTDTQYF.

CDR3 amino acids: CATSSPGQGREAFF. As DNA, the CDR3 is TGTGCCACCAGCAGCCCAGGTCAGGGCCGCGAAGCTTTCTTT. V usage is TRBV15 and J usage is TRBJ1-1; D is perhaps TRBD1 (5 bases). The CDR3 has 14 amino acids. CDR1 is LNHNV, CDR2 YYDKDF, per germline (reference sequence). V was cut by 3 bases and J by 8 bases, with 16 bases left in between.

The V gene is TRBV24-1, the J gene TRBJ2-4; 9 bases match TRBD1. The CDR3 has 16 residues. Trimming at V came to 2 bases and at J to 7 bases, leaving 8 bases not matched to a gene. Germline V lookup: CDR1 KGHDR, CDR2 SFDVKD. The CDR3 DNA is TGTGCCACCAGTGATTCAGGGACAGGGCGCCGGAACATTCAGTACTTC. It is translated as CATSDSGTGRRNIQYF.

The chain recombines TRBV28 with TRBJ2-3; 12 bases are a match to TRBD1. Germline V gives CDR1 MDHEN, CDR2 SYDVKM. The CDR3 length is 17 residues. Losses at the gene ends were 7 bases for V and 3 bases for J; bases not matched to a gene: 11. The CDR3 loop is CASTGTGGLAETDTQYF. DNA of the CDR3: TGTGCCAGCACCGGGACAGGGGGCCTAGCAGAGACAGATACGCAGTATTTT.